This T cell receptor beta chain was retrieved from a study of T cell repertoires in cytomegalovirus infection. Study as a whole: Recently described HLA-C-restricted plus well-studied HLA-B-restricted CMV epitopes were used. It was the public TCR beta signatures that indicated both CMV infection and matching HLA type.

In this sample, this clonotype turned up many times. Its antigen is undetermined. Study outcomes and limitations: Of the TCR beta families, the public ones yielded a cumulative frequency that identified carriers of CMV plus the relevant HLA. The response measured ex vivo was dominated by TCR beta clonotypes (HLA-C-restricted and CMV-specific).

The CDR3 length is 16 residues. CDR1 SGHTA and CDR2 FQGNSA come from the germline V gene. After removal of 1 base from V and 5 bases from J, the junction contained 8 bases not matched to a gene. TCRdb recomputed calls from the reads with MiXCR, one row per CDR3 protein. Here the sample spans around 570,000 distinct CDR3 sequences, just under 40% being singletons. The source of this sequence is a human donor in good health (CMV status not recorded). Some clones in this sample may be carry-over from other donors' samples. The sample consisted of cultured PBMCs, taken from culture after CMV antigen stimulation. The chain employs TRBV7-2 and TRBJ2-5, with 9 nucleotides matching TRBD2. The CDR3 is CASSLVGGGAGETQYF. The CDR3 DNA reads TGTGCCAGCAGCTTAGTGGGCGGGGGGGCCGGGGAGACCCAGTACTTC.